Below, 6 T cell receptor beta chains from the same sample are listed, as sequenced in a study of T cell changes during pregnancy in multiple sclerosis. Produced via immunoSEQ multiplex PCR; TCRdb's table is partial and in-frame only. The sample has fewer than 70,000 clones, approximately 94% seen once. This material consisted of CD8+ T cells from peripheral blood mononuclear cells, taken in the third trimester of pregnancy. The source of these receptors is a female donor with multiple sclerosis, enrolled in a pregnancy study.

The CDR3 nucleotides are TGTGCCAGCAGCTTAGTCGGGACTAGCGGGAGAACTGTCGACGAGCAGTACTTC. Encoded protein: CASSLVGTSGRTVDEQYF. The chain is built from TRBV7-9 and TRBJ2-7; TRBD2 matches at 14 bases. Germline CDR1 is SEHNR and CDR2 is FQNEAQ (reference sequence). V gave up 1 base and J gave up 5 bases; unmatched junction bases: 10. The CDR3 has 18 residues.

The V and J genes are TRBV4-1 and TRBJ1-6; D might be TRBD1 (6 bases). There are 12 residues in the CDR3. The V end lost 4 bases, the J end lost 13 bases, and 11 bases lay between the germline ends. Per the germline V gene, CDR1 is MGHRA and CDR2 is YSYEKL. Written as DNA, the CDR3 is TGCGCCAGCAGCCTTAGGACAGTTCCCCTCCACTTT. Protein product: CASSLRTVPLHF.

The chain couples TRBV11-1 to TRBJ2-7, with D maybe TRBD2 (6 bases). The germline V gene encodes CDR1 SGHAT and CDR2 FQDESV (reference sequence). CDR3 length: 15 amino acids. V lost 1 base and J 1 base, leaving 11 bases between the germline ends. The CDR3 nucleotides are TGTGCCAGCAGCTTAGTTCCGGAGGGGTCCTACGAGCAGTACTTC. It yields the protein CASSLVPEGSYEQYF.

V gene TRBV5-1 combines with J gene TRBJ1-2, with unresolved D. Trimming took 3 bases from V and 3 from J, leaving 15 bases between them. Germline V CDR1 and CDR2: SGHRS, YFSETQ. This CDR3 comprises 15 residues. In DNA form, the CDR3 reads TGCGCCAGCAGCTCGGATCTTCTGGGAGACTATGGCTACACCTTC. Translated: CASSSDLLGDYGYTF.

The chain uses TRBV4-2 and TRBJ2-3, with D possibly being TRBD2 (6 bases). Germline V gene data show CDR1 as LGHNA and CDR2 as YNFKEQ. Trimming removed 0 bases at V and 4 bases at J, with 11 bases between. CDR3 size: 15 residues. In nucleotides, the CDR3 is TGTGCCAGCAGCCAAGATGGAGGGGTTGCAGATACGCAGTATTTT. It yields the protein CASSQDGGVADTQYF.

The chain combines TRBV5-1 with TRBJ2-7; 9 bases are a match to TRBD1. The V and J ends lost 0 bases and 4 bases, in that order; junction bases with no gene match: 5. The CDR3 runs 15 residues. Germline loops: CDR1 SGHRS, CDR2 YFSETQ. The CDR3 coding sequence is TGCGCCAGCAGCTTGGCCGGGACAGGGCAGTACGAGCAGTACTTC. Translation: CASSLAGTGQYEQYF. Complete variable domain (other parts from reference TRBV5-1 and TRBJ2-7): KAGVTQTPRYLIKTRGQQVTLSCSPISGHRSVSWYQQTPGQGLQFLFEYFSETQRNKGNFPGRFSGRQFSNSRSEMNVSTLELGDSALYLCASSLAGTGQYEQYFGPGTRLTVT.